A single sample gave rise to the 22 T cell receptor beta chains below, sequenced in a study of PD-1 blockade in mismatch repair-deficient tumors. The method was immunoSEQ multiplex PCR; TCRdb's version includes in-frame clones alone and lacks a portion of them. The sample includes tens of thousands of clones, almost 80% of them seen just once. Sequenced material: peripheral blood, taken 2 weeks after starting pembrolizumab. These receptors all stem from an adult with mismatch repair-deficient cancer.

The V gene is TRBV27, the J gene TRBJ2-7; no firm D call. Germline CDR1 MNHEY, CDR2 SMNVEV (reference sequence). V lost 1 base, J lost 6 bases, and 10 bases lay in between. This CDR3 contains 13 residues. CDR3 region: CASSLFGYSEQYF. For the CDR3, the DNA is TGTGCCAGCAGTTTATTTGGGTACTCCGAGCAGTACTTC.

The chain uses TRBV19 and TRBJ1-5, with a possible D match to TRBD1 (5 bases). The CDR3 is made up of 14 amino acids. Deletions cut 6 bases from V and 2 bases from J, with 11 bases between. From germline, CDR1 is LNHDA and CDR2 SQIVND (reference sequence). CDR3 in amino acids: CASRGAWGNQPQHF. The CDR3 DNA sequence: TGTGCCAGTAGAGGGGCTTGGGGCAATCAGCCCCAGCATTTT.

The chain is built from TRBV7-3 and TRBJ2-5; D perhaps matches TRBD2 (6 bases). CDR3 length: 15 residues. CDR1 SGHTA and CDR2 FQGTGA come from the germline V gene. V was shortened by 5 bases and J by 5 bases, with 18 bases between the two germline ends. This CDR3 reads CASSSNGGRLETQYF. The CDR3 DNA follows: TGTGCCAGCAGCAGTAATGGAGGGCGGCTGGAGACCCAGTACTTC.

J is TRBJ1-1 and V is TRBV7-2; TRBD1 is a possible D gene (5 bases). V dropped 5 bases and J dropped 10 bases, with 14 bases sitting between them. Germline lookup yields CDR1 SGHTA and CDR2 FQGNSA. The CDR3 covers 12 residues. The CDR3 DNA sequence: TGTGCCAGCAGCCCCGGGGCCTTTCCAGCTTTCTTT. Encoded protein: CASSPGAFPAFF.

The rearrangement uses TRBV29-1 and TRBJ2-1; possibly TRBD1 for D (5 bases). This CDR3 region has 14 residues. V lost 7 bases and J 6 bases, leaving 19 bases between the germline ends. Germline CDR1 and CDR2: SQVTM and ANQGSEA. The CDR3: CSGGARVRGNEQFF. Written as DNA, the CDR3 is TGCAGCGGTGGGGCTAGGGTTCGAGGCAATGAGCAGTTCTTC.

V usage is TRBV6-5 and J usage is TRBJ1-2; D unresolved. CDR1 and CDR2 (germline): MNHEY, SVGAGI. The CDR3 spans 11 residues. Trimming pared 4 bases from V and 7 bases from J, leaving 7 bases between. Here the CDR3 DNA reads TGTGCCAGCAGTTGGACGGGTGGCTACACCTTC. It specifies CASSWTGGYTF.

This clone showed up just a few times. The chain has TRBV29-1 and TRBJ1-2; no reliable D call. The germline V and J ends were trimmed by 3 bases and 4 bases, with 3 bases remaining between them. Germline V gene lookup returns CDR1 SQVTM and CDR2 ANQGSEA. This CDR3 comprises 10 residues. CDR3 in DNA: TGCAGCGTTGATGTCTATGGCTACACCTTC. Its translation is CSVDVYGYTF.

The V call is TRBV11-2, the J call TRBJ1-1; tentative D call: TRBD1 (5 bases). Trimming removed 1 base from V and 5 bases from J, with 11 bases in between. CDR1 is SGHAT, CDR2 FQNNGV, per germline. The CDR3 totals 14 residues. This CDR3 reads CASSLGSGSTEAFF. In DNA, the CDR3 is TGTGCCAGCAGCTTAGGATCAGGGAGTACTGAAGCTTTCTTT.

The rearrangement joins TRBV19 to TRBJ2-1; 12 bases agree with TRBD2. CDR1 and CDR2 from the germline V gene are LNHDA and SQIVND (reference sequence). V was pared by 3 bases and J by 10 bases, with 19 bases of the junction left unmatched. CDR3 length equals 19 residues. The CDR3 DNA is TGTGCCAGTAGTATCATACTAGCGGGAGGTTTTAAGGTGCAGCGCGAGCAGTTCTTC. This translates into CASSIILAGGFKVQREQFF.

The CDR3 DNA sequence: TGTGCCAGCAGTGACCCGACAGGAGGGGGCACTGAAGCTTTCTTT. Translated: CASSDPTGGGTEAFF. The J gene is TRBJ1-1, the V gene TRBV25-1, with a weak D call TRBD1 (6 bases). CDR3 length: 15 amino acids. V lost 3 bases and J lost 4, with 15 bases in between. Germline V gene lookup returns CDR1 MGHDK and CDR2 SYGVNS. Filled out from reference TRBV25-1 and TRBJ1-1, the complete variable domain reads EADIYQTPRYLVIGTGKKITLECSQTMGHDKMYWYQQDPGMELHLIHYSYGVNSTEKGDLSSESTVSRIRTEHFPLTLESARPSHTSQYLCASSDPTGGGTEAFFGQGTRLTVV.

This clone occurred once. This chain's CDR3 is CAIILNREDSNQPQHF. The CDR3 DNA reads as TGTGCCATCATCCTTAACAGGGAGGATAGCAATCAGCCCCAGCATTTT. V and J are TRBV10-3 and TRBJ1-5; TRBD1 is a possible D gene (6 bases). The CDR3 extends over 16 amino acids. The V gene's germline CDR1 is ENHRY and CDR2 SYGVKD. The V end lost 7 bases, the J end lost 0 bases, and 16 bases lay between the germline ends.

The rearrangement uses TRBV28 and TRBJ1-3; D remains unclear. This CDR3 has 16 amino acids. The V gene lost 2 bases and the J gene lost 4 bases, with 15 bases spanning the gap. Germline V gene lookup returns CDR1 MDHEN and CDR2 SYDVKM. CDR3: CASSLNGKAAGNTIYF. The DNA of the CDR3 is TGTGCCAGCAGTTTAAACGGGAAGGCAGCCGGAAACACCATATATTTT.

The chain recombines TRBV5-1 with TRBJ2-7; 9 bases match TRBD2. There are 15 residues in the CDR3. V lost 5 bases, J lost 0 bases, and 6 bases stayed unmatched. CDR1 is SGHRS, CDR2 YFSETQ, per germline. CDR3 in amino acids: CASSSSGISSYEQYF. As DNA, the CDR3 is TGCGCCAGCAGTTCTAGCGGGATAAGCTCCTACGAGCAGTACTTC.

The genes are TRBV5-4 and TRBJ2-1, with TRBD2 as a possible D gene (6 bases). The CDR3 has 15 residues. Germline V gene data show CDR1 as SGHNT and CDR2 as YYREEE (reference sequence). Trimming removed 2 bases at V and 5 bases at J, with 14 bases between. CDR3 amino acids: CASSFKREVDNEQFF. The CDR3 region has the DNA TGTGCCAGCAGCTTTAAAAGGGAGGTGGACAATGAGCAGTTCTTC.

Remarks on this clone: The junction departs from germline at one end; a sequencing error may be responsible. This chain links TRBV10-2 with TRBJ2-1, with D possibly being TRBD2 (5 bases). The CDR3 covers 13 residues. CDR1 and CDR2 from the germline V gene are WSHSY and SAAADI. The CDR3 DNA sequence: TGCACCAGCAGTGACGGGAACTACAATGAGCAGTTCTTC. It encodes CTSSDGNYNEQFF.

The chain is built from TRBV7-6 and TRBJ2-1; no firm D call. Between the trimmed V and J ends, which lost 0 bases and 4 bases, there was a span of 10 bases. This CDR3 spans 15 amino acids. CDR1 and CDR2 from the germline V gene are SGHVS and FNYEAQ. CDR3 DNA sequence: TGTGCCAGCAGCTTAGCGAATTCCTTGTACAATGAGCAGTTCTTC. Residues: CASSLANSLYNEQFF.

The chain joins TRBV29-1 to TRBJ2-1, with a tentative D call TRBD2 (6 bases). Germline values: CDR1 SQVTM, CDR2 ANQGSEA. V was cut by 2 bases and J by 7 bases, with 15 bases left in between. This CDR3 contains 14 residues. The CDR3: CSVELAQRRNEQFF. The CDR3 nucleotides read TGCAGCGTTGAACTAGCGCAAAGAAGGAATGAGCAGTTCTTC.

V usage is TRBV19 and J usage is TRBJ2-7, with a possible D match to TRBD2 (7 bases). The CDR3 totals 15 residues. V lost 3 bases and J 2 bases, leaving 14 bases between the germline ends. Germline-derived CDR1 and CDR2 are LNHDA and SQIVND (reference sequence). CDR3 in DNA: TGTGCCAGTAGTATCCAACAGGGACTAACCTACGAGCAGTACTTC. Amino acids: CASSIQQGLTYEQYF. Together with reference TRBV19 and TRBJ2-7, the CDR3 gives the full variable domain: DGGITQSPKYLFRKEGQNVTLSCEQNLNHDAMYWYRQDPGQGLRLIYYSQIVNDFQKGDIAEGYSVSREKKESFPLTVTSAQKNPTAFYLCASSIQQGLTYEQYFGPGTRLTVT.

CDR3 sequence: CASSLYGRIAGEYNEQFF. The CDR3 DNA reads TGTGCCAGCAGCTTATACGGACGAATAGCGGGAGAGTACAATGAGCAGTTCTTC. This chain joins TRBV7-2 and TRBJ2-1; 9 nucleotides line up with TRBD2. Germline V gene sequence: CDR1 SGHTA, CDR2 FQGNSA. Unmatched junction bases numbered 12, after V lost 2 bases and J lost 4 bases. The CDR3 covers 18 residues.

This clone was recorded once. J is TRBJ2-2 and V is TRBV6-5; 7 bases align to TRBD2. The CDR3 runs 15 residues. J was trimmed by 6 bases and V by 4 bases; bases with no gene match: 8. Germline V gives CDR1 MNHEY, CDR2 SVGAGI. The CDR3 protein is CASSLFAGVPGELFF. CDR3 coding DNA: TGTGCCAGCAGTTTATTCGCGGGAGTGCCCGGGGAGCTGTTTTTT.

This clone was picked up a small number of times. The V gene is TRBV20-1, the J gene TRBJ1-1, with unresolved D. V lost 8 bases and J lost 0, with 7 bases in between. The CDR3 is 11 amino acids. Germline-derived CDR1 and CDR2 are DFQATT and SNEGSKA (reference sequence). CDR3 loop: CSTQLNTEAFF. The CDR3 nucleotides are TGCAGTACCCAGTTGAACACTGAAGCTTTCTTT.

This chain connects TRBV4-2 to TRBJ1-4; D may be TRBD1 (6 bases). The ends were cut back, 3 bases at V and 1 base at J, with 18 bases in the middle. This CDR3 region has 18 residues. CDR1 is LGHNA and CDR2 is YNFKEQ in the germline V gene. For the CDR3, the DNA is TGTGCCAGCAGCCAGGAAGGGTCACAGGGCGGAACTAATGAAAAACTGTTTTTT. Translated: CASSQEGSQGGTNEKLFF.